The 20 T cell receptor beta chains given below trace back to one sample, sequenced in a study of shared clonotypes between healthy human individuals. Clones were read by immunoSEQ multiplex PCR, and TCRdb kept only the in-frame ones, dropping some. This sample yields more than 900,000 clones, of which 70% to 80% are seen a single time; around 0.61% belongs to the top ten. Sequencing used memory CD4+ T cells from PBMCs. The subset denotes: CD45RA-negative fraction. The receptors were sampled from a man aged 18 to 29 in good health. Some clones in this sample may be carry-over from other donors' samples.

This chain uses TRBV6-1 with TRBJ2-5; tentatively, D is TRBD2 (5 bases). Trimming took off 8 bases at V and 5 bases at J, with 15 bases between the two ends. Germline V gene data show CDR1 as MNHNS and CDR2 as SASEGT. The CDR3 runs 13 residues. CDR3 coding DNA: TGTGCCAGCTGCGCCAGAGGGTACGAGACCCAGTACTTC. Its protein is CASCARGYETQYF.

This clone was counted between two and nine times. The chain uses TRBV29-1 and TRBJ1-2; the D is unclear. The CDR3 consists of 14 residues. From germline, CDR1 is SQVTM and CDR2 ANQGSEA. V was cut by 0 bases and J by 8 bases, with 16 bases left in between. CDR3 sequence: CSVEEATGPRGYTF. CDR3 in DNA: TGCAGCGTTGAAGAAGCAACCGGCCCCCGGGGCTACACCTTC.

This clone was detected only a few times. V gene TRBV4-2 combines with J gene TRBJ2-7; 10 bases align to TRBD2. With V trimmed by 1 base and J by 7 bases, 13 bases remained unmatched. Germline assignment: CDR1 LGHNA and CDR2 YNFKEQ. The CDR3 contains 17 residues. The chain's CDR3 is CASSQAEYSGRGGEQYF. CDR3 coding DNA: TGTGCCAGCAGCCAAGCAGAGTACAGCGGGAGGGGAGGGGAGCAGTACTTC.

V and J are TRBV4-3 and TRBJ2-7; D may be TRBD2 (6 bases). Trimming removed 0 bases at V and 3 bases at J, with 15 bases between. CDR1 is LGHNA and CDR2 is YSLEER in the germline V gene. The CDR3 is 16 amino acids. CDR3 DNA: TGCGCCAGCAGCCAAGAACCAGCGGGTGTTCTCTACGAGCAGTACTTC. Amino acids: CASSQEPAGVLYEQYF.

This rearrangement joins TRBV9 to TRBJ2-7, with D unclear. The CDR3 length is 14 residues. The germline V and J ends were trimmed by 4 bases and 4 bases, with 15 bases remaining between them. Germline CDR1 reads SGDLS; CDR2 reads YYNGEE. The CDR3 spells CASSPPWSIYEQYF. The CDR3 nucleotides read TGTGCCAGCAGCCCCCCCTGGTCTATTTACGAGCAGTACTTC.

The rearrangement joins TRBV28 to TRBJ2-3; 11 positions agree with TRBD1. CDR3 length: 14 residues. V lost 7 bases to trimming and J lost 3 bases; unmatched junction nucleotides: 3. Per germline, CDR1 MDHEN and CDR2 SYDVKM. CDR3 in amino acids: CASTGQGGTDTQYF. CDR3 DNA: TGTGCCAGCACGGGACAGGGGGGGACAGATACGCAGTATTTT. Full variable domain (remainder filled in from reference TRBV28 and TRBJ2-3): DVKVTQSSRYLVKRTGEKVFLECVQDMDHENMFWYRQDPGLGLRLIYFSYDVKMKEKGDIPEGYSVSREKKERFSLILESASTNQTSMYLCASTGQGGTDTQYFGPGTRLTVL.

V and J are TRBV14 and TRBJ2-2; maybe TRBD2 (6 bases). V lost 1 base and J 6 bases, leaving 6 bases between the germline ends. In germline, CDR1 is SGHDN, CDR2 FVKESK. CDR3 size: 13 residues. The chain's CDR3 is CASSQGEAGELFF. The CDR3 DNA follows: TGTGCCAGCAGCCAAGGGGAGGCCGGGGAGCTGTTTTTT.

This clone was seen once. V gene TRBV11-3 combines with J gene TRBJ2-1; TRBD2 is a possible D gene (9 bases). Germline V CDR1 and CDR2: SGHNT, YENEEA. The CDR3 runs 18 residues. V gave up 5 bases and J gave up 0 bases, with 20 bases separating them. CDR3 residues: CASSRQGTSLNSYNEQFF. CDR3 sequence (DNA): TGTGCCAGCAGCCGACAGGGGACTAGCTTGAACTCCTACAATGAGCAGTTCTTC.

The chain combines TRBV27 with TRBJ2-2; D might be TRBD1 (6 bases). This CDR3 comprises 16 residues. Germline CDR1 reads MNHEY; CDR2 reads SMNVEV (reference sequence). Trimming shortened V by 6 bases and J by 6 bases, and 20 bases separated the two germline ends. The CDR3 spells CASSQRRLEGAGELFF. The CDR3 DNA reads as TGTGCCAGCAGCCAACGTAGGCTTGAGGGGGCCGGGGAGCTGTTTTTT.

The rearrangement links TRBV14 to TRBJ2-1; TRBD2 aligns across 15 bases. Germline CDR1 and CDR2: SGHDN and FVKESK. Unmatched junction bases numbered 4, after V lost 4 bases and J lost 6 bases. This CDR3 comprises 16 residues. In DNA form, the CDR3 reads TGTGCCAGCAGCCTCATGGGACTAGCGGGAGGCAATGAGCAGTTCTTC. Residues: CASSLMGLAGGNEQFF.

V gene TRBV9 combines with J gene TRBJ2-2; D is unresolved. The CDR3 runs to 17 residues. Trimming cost V 0 bases and J 0 bases, with 12 bases left between them. Germline CDR1 reads SGDLS; CDR2 reads YYNGEE. CDR3 sequence reads: CASSVDLGNPNTGELFF. The CDR3 DNA follows: TGTGCCAGCAGCGTAGACCTGGGGAATCCGAACACCGGGGAGCTGTTTTTT.

The chain has TRBV4-2 and TRBJ2-3, with D maybe TRBD1 (5 bases). This CDR3 has 14 residues. V gave up 3 bases and J gave up 1 base, with 8 bases separating them. The germline CDR1 and CDR2 sequences are LGHNA and YNFKEQ. Here the CDR3 reads CASSQETGTDTQYF. The CDR3 DNA sequence: TGTGCCAGCAGCCAGGAGACAGGCACAGATACGCAGTATTTT.

The rearrangement links TRBV9 to TRBJ1-1; D is undetermined. Germline CDR1 reads SGDLS; CDR2 reads YYNGEE. The CDR3 has 13 residues. V was trimmed by 0 bases and J by 4 bases, leaving 7 bases between them. The chain's CDR3 is CASSVGVFTEAFF. As DNA, the CDR3 is TGTGCCAGCAGCGTAGGTGTGTTCACTGAAGCTTTCTTT.

The CDR3 nucleotides are TGTGCCAGCAGTGAAGCGGTGGCAGGGGGGTTCGAAGCTTTCTTT. This codes for CASSEAVAGGFEAFF. The chain uses TRBV2 and TRBJ1-1; TRBD1 aligns across 7 bases. V was clipped by 0 bases and J by 8 bases; unmatched bases: 9. Germline values: CDR1 SNHLY, CDR2 FYNNEI. The CDR3 has 15 amino acids.

This clone occurred a few times. The gene calls are TRBV30 and TRBJ2-7; 8 nucleotides match TRBD2. The J segment lost 6 bases and the V segment lost 3 bases, leaving 4 bases of the junction unmatched. Germline loops: CDR1 GTSNPN, CDR2 SVGIG (reference sequence). There are 12 residues in the CDR3. CDR3 residues: CAWSPREAEQYF. In nucleotides, the CDR3 is TGTGCCTGGAGCCCGCGGGAGGCCGAGCAGTACTTC.

The chain links TRBV7-2 to TRBJ1-4, with 8 bases matching TRBD1. The V gene's germline CDR1 is SGHTA and CDR2 FQGNSA. The trim removed 4 bases at V and 8 bases at J, leaving 6 bases unmatched. The CDR3 totals 14 residues. Written as DNA, the CDR3 is TGTGCCAGCAGCTCCGGACAGGGCAGCGAAAAACTGTTTTTT. Translation gives CASSSGQGSEKLFF.

V usage is TRBV10-3 and J usage is TRBJ2-7, with 11 bases identical to TRBD1. The CDR3 spans 14 residues. V lost 3 bases to trimming and J lost 5 bases; unmatched junction nucleotides: 3. Germline CDR1 is ENHRY and CDR2 is SYGVKD. The CDR3 here is CAISDGTGGDEQYF. CDR3 in DNA: TGTGCCATCAGTGACGGGACAGGGGGAGACGAGCAGTACTTC.

In the case of this clone: This may arise from a read error, as a much more abundant clone is one base away. The CDR3 loop reads CASSWDRVNYGYTF. CDR3 in DNA: TGTGCCAGCAGCTGGGACAGGGTAAACTATGGCTACACCTTC. The genes are TRBV5-4 and TRBJ1-2; 9 bases are a match to TRBD1. Germline loops: CDR1 SGHNT, CDR2 YYREEE (reference sequence). V dropped 3 bases and J dropped 2; count of bases not matched to a gene: 2. The CDR3 totals 14 residues.

J is TRBJ2-5 and V is TRBV7-2, with 8 bases aligning to TRBD2. The DNA end is a closer match to TRBJ2-7, so the J assignment may be wrong. CDR3 length: 14 residues. The germline gives CDR1 SGHTA, CDR2 FQGNSA. The DNA of the CDR3 is TGTGCCAGCATACAGACTAGCGCACACTACGAGCAGTACTTC. Translating gives CASIQTSAHYEQYF.

The chain carries TRBV5-4 and TRBJ2-1, with TRBD2 matching 13 bases. The CDR3 extends over 17 amino acids. Losses at the gene ends were 0 bases for V and 8 bases for J; bases not matched to a gene: 8. Germline CDR1 reads SGHNT; CDR2 reads YYREEE (reference sequence). This CDR3 is CASSLAAGTSGTHEQFF. For the CDR3, the DNA is TGTGCCAGCAGCTTGGCCGCTGGGACTAGCGGGACACATGAGCAGTTCTTC.